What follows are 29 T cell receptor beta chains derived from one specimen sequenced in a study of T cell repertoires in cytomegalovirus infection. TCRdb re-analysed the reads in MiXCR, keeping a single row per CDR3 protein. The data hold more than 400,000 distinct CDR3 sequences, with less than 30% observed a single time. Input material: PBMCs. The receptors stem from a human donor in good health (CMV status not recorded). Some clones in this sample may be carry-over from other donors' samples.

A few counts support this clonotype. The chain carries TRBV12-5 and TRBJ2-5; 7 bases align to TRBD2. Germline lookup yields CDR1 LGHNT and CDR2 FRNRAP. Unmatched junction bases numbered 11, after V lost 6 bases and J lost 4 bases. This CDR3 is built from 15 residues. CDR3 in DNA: TGTGCTAGTGGAACGACTAGCCCTGGATTAGAGACCCAGTACTTC. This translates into CASGTTSPGLETQYF.

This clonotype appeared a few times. CDR3 loop: CASSIGNSGIQYF. CDR3 nucleotide sequence: TGTGCCAGTAGTATAGGCAACAGTGGCATTCAGTACTTC. The chain uses TRBV19 and TRBJ2-4; D is ambiguous. V was shortened by 1 base and J by 9 bases, with 10 bases between the two germline ends. The CDR3 sequence is 13 residues long. Germline-derived CDR1 and CDR2 are LNHDA and SQIVND (reference sequence).

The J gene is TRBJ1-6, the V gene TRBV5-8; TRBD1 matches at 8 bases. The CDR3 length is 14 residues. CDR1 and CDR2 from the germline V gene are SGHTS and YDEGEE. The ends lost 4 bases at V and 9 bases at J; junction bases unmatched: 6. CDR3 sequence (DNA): TGTGCCAGCAGCGTCCGGGACAGGTTTTCACCCCTCCACTTT. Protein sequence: CASSVRDRFSPLHF.

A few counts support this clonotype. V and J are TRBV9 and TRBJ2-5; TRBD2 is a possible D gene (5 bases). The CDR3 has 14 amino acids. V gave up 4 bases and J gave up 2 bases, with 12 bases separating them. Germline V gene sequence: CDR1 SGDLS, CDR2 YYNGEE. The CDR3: CASSPEGRQETQYF. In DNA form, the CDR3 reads TGTGCCAGCAGCCCCGAGGGCCGTCAAGAGACCCAGTACTTC.

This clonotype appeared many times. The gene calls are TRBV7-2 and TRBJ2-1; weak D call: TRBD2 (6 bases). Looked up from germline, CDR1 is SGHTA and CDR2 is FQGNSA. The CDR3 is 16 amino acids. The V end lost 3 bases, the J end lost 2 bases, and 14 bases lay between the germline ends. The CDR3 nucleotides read TGTGCCAGCAGCTTTCCACCCGGGAGACCCTACAATGAGCAGTTCTTC. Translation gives CASSFPPGRPYNEQFF. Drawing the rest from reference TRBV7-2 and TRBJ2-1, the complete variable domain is GAGVSQSPSNKVTEKGKDVELRCDPISGHTALYWYRQSLGQGLEFLIYFQGNSAPDKSGLPSDRFSAERTGGSVSTLTIQRTQQEDSAVYLCASSFPPGRPYNEQFFGPGTRLTVL.

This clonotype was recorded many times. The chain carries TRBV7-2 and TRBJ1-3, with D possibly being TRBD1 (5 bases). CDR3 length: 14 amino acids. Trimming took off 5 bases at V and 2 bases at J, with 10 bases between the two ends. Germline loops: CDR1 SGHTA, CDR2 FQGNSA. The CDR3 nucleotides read TGTGCCAGCAGCCCGGGGCCGGCTGGAAACACCATATATTTT. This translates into CASSPGPAGNTIYF.

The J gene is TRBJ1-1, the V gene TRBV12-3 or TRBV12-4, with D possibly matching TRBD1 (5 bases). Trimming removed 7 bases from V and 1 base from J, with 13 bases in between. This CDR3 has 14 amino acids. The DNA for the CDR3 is TGTGCCAGCAAACACTGGGGGGGGAACACTGAAGCTTTCTTT. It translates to CASKHWGGNTEAFF.

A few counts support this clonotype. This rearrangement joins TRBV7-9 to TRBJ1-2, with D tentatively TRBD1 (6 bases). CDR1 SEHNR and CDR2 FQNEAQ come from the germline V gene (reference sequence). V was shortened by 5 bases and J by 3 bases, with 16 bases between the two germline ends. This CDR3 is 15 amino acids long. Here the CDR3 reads CASSTTRQAHYGYTF. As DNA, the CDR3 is TGTGCCAGCAGCACGACTCGACAGGCCCACTATGGCTACACCTTC.

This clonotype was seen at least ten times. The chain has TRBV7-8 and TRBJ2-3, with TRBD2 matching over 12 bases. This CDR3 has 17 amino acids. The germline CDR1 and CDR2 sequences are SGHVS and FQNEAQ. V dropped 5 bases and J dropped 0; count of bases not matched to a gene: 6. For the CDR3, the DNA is TGTGCCAGCAGCCACGGGACTAGCGGGCTTAGCACAGATACGCAGTATTTT. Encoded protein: CASSHGTSGLSTDTQYF. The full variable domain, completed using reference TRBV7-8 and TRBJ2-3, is GAGVSQSPRYKVAKRGQDVALRCDPISGHVSLFWYQQALGQGPEFLTYFQNEAQLDKSGLPSDRFFAERPEGSVSTLKIQRTQQEDSAVYLCASSHGTSGLSTDTQYFGPGTRLTVL.

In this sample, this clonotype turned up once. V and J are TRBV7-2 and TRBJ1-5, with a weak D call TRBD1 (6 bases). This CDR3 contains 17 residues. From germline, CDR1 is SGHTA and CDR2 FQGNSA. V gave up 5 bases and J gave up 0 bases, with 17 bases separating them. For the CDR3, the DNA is TGTGCCAGCAGCCTCATGTGGGGGGCTTATAGCAATCAGCCCCAGCATTTT. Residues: CASSLMWGAYSNQPQHF.

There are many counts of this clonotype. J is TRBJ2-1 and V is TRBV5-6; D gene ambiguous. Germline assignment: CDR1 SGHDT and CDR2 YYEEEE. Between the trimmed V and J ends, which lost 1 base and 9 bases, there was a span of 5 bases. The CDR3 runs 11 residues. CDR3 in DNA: TGTGCCAGCAGCTTGTCGGTTGAGCAGTTCTTC. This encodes CASSLSVEQFF.

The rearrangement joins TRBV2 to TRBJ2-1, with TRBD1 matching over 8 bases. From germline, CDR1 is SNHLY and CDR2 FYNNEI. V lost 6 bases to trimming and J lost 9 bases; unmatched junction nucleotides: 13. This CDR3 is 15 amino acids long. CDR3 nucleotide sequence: TGTGCCAGCAGCGCTAGGACAGGGTTGAGGGGTGAGCAGTTCTTC. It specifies CASSARTGLRGEQFF.

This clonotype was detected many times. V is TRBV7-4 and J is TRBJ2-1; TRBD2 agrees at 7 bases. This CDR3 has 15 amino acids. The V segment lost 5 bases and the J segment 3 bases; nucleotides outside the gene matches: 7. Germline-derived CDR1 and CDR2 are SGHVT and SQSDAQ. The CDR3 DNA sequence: TGTGCCAGCAGCCCAGGACTAGTCAACTACAATGAGCAGTTCTTC. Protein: CASSPGLVNYNEQFF.

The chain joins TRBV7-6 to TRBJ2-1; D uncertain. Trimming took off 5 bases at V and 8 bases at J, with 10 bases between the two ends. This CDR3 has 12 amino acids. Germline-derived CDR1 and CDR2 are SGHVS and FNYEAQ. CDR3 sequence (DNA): TGTGCCAGCAGCCATTTTAGCTATGAGCAGTTCTTC. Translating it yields CASSHFSYEQFF.

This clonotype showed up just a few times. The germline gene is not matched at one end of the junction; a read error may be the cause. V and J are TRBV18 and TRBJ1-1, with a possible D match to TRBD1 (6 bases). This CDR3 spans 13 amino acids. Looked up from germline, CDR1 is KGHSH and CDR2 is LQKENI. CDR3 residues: CASSGQRNSEAFF. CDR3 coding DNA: TGTGCCAGCTCAGGACAGAGGAACTCTGAAGCTTTCTTT.

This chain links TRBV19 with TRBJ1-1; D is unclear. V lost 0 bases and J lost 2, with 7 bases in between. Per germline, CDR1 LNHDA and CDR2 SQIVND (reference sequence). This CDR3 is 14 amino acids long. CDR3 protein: CASSIELGNTEAFF. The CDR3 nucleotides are TGTGCCAGTAGTATAGAACTGGGAAACACTGAAGCTTTCTTT.

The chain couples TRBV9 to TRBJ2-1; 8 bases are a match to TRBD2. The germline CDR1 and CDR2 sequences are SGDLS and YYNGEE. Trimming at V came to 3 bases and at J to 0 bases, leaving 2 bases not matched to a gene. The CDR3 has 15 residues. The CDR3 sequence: CASSGSGTSYNEQFF. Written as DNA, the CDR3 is TGTGCCAGCAGCGGTAGCGGGACCTCCTACAATGAGCAGTTCTTC. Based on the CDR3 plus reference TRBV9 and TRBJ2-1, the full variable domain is DSGVTQTPKHLITATGQRVTLRCSPRSGDLSVYWYQQSLDQGLQFLIQYYNGEERAKGNILERFSAQQFPDLHSELNLSSLELGDSALYFCASSGSGTSYNEQFFGPGTRLTVL.

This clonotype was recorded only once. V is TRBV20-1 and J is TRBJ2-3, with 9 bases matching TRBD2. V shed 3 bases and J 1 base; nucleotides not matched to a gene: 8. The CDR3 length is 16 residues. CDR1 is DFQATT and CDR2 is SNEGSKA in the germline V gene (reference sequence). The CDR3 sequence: CSASVALAGGTDTQYF. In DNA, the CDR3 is TGCAGTGCTAGCGTAGCTTTAGCGGGGGGCACAGATACGCAGTATTTT.

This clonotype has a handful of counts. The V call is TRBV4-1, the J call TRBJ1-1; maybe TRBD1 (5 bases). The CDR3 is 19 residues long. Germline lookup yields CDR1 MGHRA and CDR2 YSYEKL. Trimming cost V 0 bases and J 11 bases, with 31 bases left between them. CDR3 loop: CASSQERMRLPRGASGAFF. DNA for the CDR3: TGCGCCAGCAGCCAAGAGCGAATGCGGCTCCCCCGAGGGGCCTCAGGGGCTTTCTTT.

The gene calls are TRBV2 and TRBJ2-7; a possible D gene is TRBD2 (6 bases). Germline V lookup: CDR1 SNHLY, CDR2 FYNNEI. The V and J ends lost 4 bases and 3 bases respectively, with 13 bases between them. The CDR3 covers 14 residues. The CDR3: CASSGVAEGYEQYF. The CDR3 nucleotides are TGTGCCAGCAGTGGGGTAGCGGAGGGCTACGAGCAGTACTTC.

The CDR3 region has the DNA TGTGCCAGCAGCACGACTCTAAAAGGACCACAGAACACTGAAGCTTTCTTT. It translates to CASSTTLKGPQNTEAFF. This sequence joins TRBV14 and TRBJ1-1; no firm D call. This CDR3 has 17 amino acids. CDR1 SGHDN and CDR2 FVKESK come from the germline V gene. The V gene lost 5 bases and the J gene lost 1 base, with 20 bases spanning the gap. Full variable domain (rest looked up from reference TRBV14 and TRBJ1-1): EAGVTQFPSHSVIEKGQTVTLRCDPISGHDNLYWYRRVMGKEIKFLLHFVKESKQDESGMPNNRFLAERTGGTYSTLKVQPAELEDSGVYFCASSTTLKGPQNTEAFFGQGTRLTVV.

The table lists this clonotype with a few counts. The CDR3 nucleotides read TGCGCCAGCAGCCAGACACCCACAGTAAACTATGGCTACACCTTC. This codes for CASSQTPTVNYGYTF. This chain links TRBV4-1 with TRBJ1-2; no definite D call. With 3 bases removed from V and 2 bases from J, the gap between germline ends came to 13 bases. The CDR3 covers 15 residues. The V gene's germline CDR1 is MGHRA and CDR2 YSYEKL.

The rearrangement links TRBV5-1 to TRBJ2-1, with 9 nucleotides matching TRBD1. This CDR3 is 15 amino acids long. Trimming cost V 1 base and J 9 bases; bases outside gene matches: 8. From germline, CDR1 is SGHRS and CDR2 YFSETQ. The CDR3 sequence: CASSLLGTGILEQFF. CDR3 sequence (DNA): TGCGCCAGCAGCTTGTTGGGGACAGGGATCCTTGAGCAGTTCTTC.

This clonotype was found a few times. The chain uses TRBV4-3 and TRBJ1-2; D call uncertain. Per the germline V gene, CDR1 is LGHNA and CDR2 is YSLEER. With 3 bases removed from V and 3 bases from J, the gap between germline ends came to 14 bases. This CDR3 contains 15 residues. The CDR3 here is CASSHIGRTDYGYTF. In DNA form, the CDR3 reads TGCGCCAGCAGCCACATAGGACGGACCGACTATGGCTACACCTTC.

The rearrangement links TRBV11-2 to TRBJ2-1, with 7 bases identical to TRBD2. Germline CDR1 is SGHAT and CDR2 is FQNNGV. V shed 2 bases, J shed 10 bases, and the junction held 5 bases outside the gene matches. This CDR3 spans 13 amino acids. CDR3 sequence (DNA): TGTGCCAGCAGCTTAAGCGGGACGCCGGAGCAGTTCTTC. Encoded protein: CASSLSGTPEQFF.

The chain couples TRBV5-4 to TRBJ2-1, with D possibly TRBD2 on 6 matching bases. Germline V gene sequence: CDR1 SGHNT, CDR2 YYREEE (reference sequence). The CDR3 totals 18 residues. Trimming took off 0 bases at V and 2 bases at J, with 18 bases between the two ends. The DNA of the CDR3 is TGTGCCAGCAGCTTGGGACTAGTATCGAGGGGTGCCTACAATGAGCAGTTCTTC. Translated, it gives CASSLGLVSRGAYNEQFF.

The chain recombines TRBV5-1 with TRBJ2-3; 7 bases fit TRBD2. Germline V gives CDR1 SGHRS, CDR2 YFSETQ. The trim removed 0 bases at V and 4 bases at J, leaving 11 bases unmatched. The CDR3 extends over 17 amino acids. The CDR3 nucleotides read TGCGCCAGCAGCTTGGCATCTACTAGCGAGGGCCCAGATACGCAGTATTTT. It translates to CASSLASTSEGPDTQYF.

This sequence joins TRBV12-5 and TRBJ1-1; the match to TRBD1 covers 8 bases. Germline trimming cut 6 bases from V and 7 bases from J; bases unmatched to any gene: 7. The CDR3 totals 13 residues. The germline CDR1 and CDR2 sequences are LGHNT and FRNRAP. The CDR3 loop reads CASGLGQVGEAFF. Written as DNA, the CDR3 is TGTGCTAGTGGCCTGGGACAGGTTGGTGAAGCTTTCTTT.

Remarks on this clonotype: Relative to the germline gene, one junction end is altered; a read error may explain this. The CDR3 DNA reads as TGCAGTGCTCGAGACCGTCGGACTAGCGTCTACAATGAGCAGTTCTTC. This translates into CSARDRRTSVYNEQFF. The chain joins TRBV20-1 to TRBJ2-1, with 9 nucleotides matching TRBD2. CDR1 is DFQATT, CDR2 SNEGSKA, per germline (reference sequence). There are 16 residues in the CDR3.